This T cell receptor (beta chain) stems from a study of cytomegalovirus exposure and HLA in healthy donors. Profiling relied on immunoSEQ multiplex PCR, and the TCRdb table lists in-frame clones only, not all of them. The sample comprises 150,000 or so clones, about 86% of which are singletons, and roughly 2.1% rests with the top ten. For this clone: Its antigen remains unidentified.

Study findings and constraints: Researchers reported that a few CMV-associated chains were confirmed in vitro as CMV antigen-specific. The study designated 150 or so TCR beta chains cytomegalovirus-associated.

The sequenced material came from PBMCs. The clonotype comes from a human donor in good health.

The CDR3 protein is CASSVASGYEQYF. The CDR3, as DNA: TGCGCCAGCAGCGTCGCCAGCGGTTACGAGCAGTACTTC. The chain uses TRBV5-1 and TRBJ2-7; weak D call: TRBD2 (5 bases). Deletions cut 4 bases from V and 4 bases from J, with 12 bases between. The CDR3 runs to 13 residues. Per germline, CDR1 SGHRS and CDR2 YFSETQ.